The rows below give T cell receptor beta chains drawn from one sample of a study of blood T cell repertoires in COVID-19. Repertoires were generated with immunoSEQ multiplex PCR, while TCRdb's copy carries only in-frame clones and drops some. Here the sample spans roughly 300,000 clones, roughly 83% being singletons. Sequencing was done on a sample of peripheral blood. These receptors all stem from a human donor with COVID-19, enrolled during active disease. The donor label of this sample is uncertain. Each CDR3 is given with its conserved first and last residue.

V,CDR3
TRBV19,CASSIVSAGGTEAFF
TRBV24-1,CATSAGRADSNYGYTF
TRBV29-1,CSVLYTEAFF
TRBV29-1,CSVEAPTGNNEQFF
TRBV6-5,CASTEGQFRSPLHF
TRBV7-9,CASSPKKGVAGEVETQYF
TRBV5-1,CASSLLDSTDTQYF
TRBV14,CASSQVDHRGTEAFF
TRBV3-1/TRBV3-2,CASSQEGRGEETQYF
TRBV6-5,CASIPSGRGEAFF
TRBV7-2,CASSLARSGLFSYEQYF
TRBV3-1/TRBV3-2,CASSPGLAGARTQYF
TRBV5-1,CASSLGGGGLDTQYF
TRBV3-1/TRBV3-2,CASSQGTGAGQPQHF
TRBV7-2,CASSLGGLAGGVGETQYF
TRBV30,CAWSGLADYNEQFF
TRBV3-1/TRBV3-2,CASSQDLGQGGNEQYF
TRBV3-1/TRBV3-2,CASSKWDSSSGANVLTF
TRBV3-1/TRBV3-2,CASSPGVGEPQYF
TRBV5-4,CASSRVTSGSYEQYF
TRBV4-1,CASSLYRDSNQPQHF
TRBV18,CASSARTDDYEQYF
TRBV5-6,CASSILGLAENTGELFF
TRBV7-9,CASSLGLAANTGELFF
TRBV7-3,CASSPETGSTDTQYF
TRBV12-3/TRBV12-4,CASSFTLIGEQYF
TRBV29-1,CSVVSSGGSYEQYF
TRBV5-5,CASSLEVGAYNEQFF
TRBV5-4,CASSLAEARSAGNTIYF
TRBV29-1,CSVLQGARDTQYF
TRBV5-1,CASSLRLANTGELFF
TRBV28,CASSRPRLNNEQFF
TRBV7-3,CASSLNPPGSGSGADTQYF
TRBV6-6,CASSYGQEVNQPQHF
TRBV28,CASRSPGLSYEQYF